This T cell receptor (beta chain) was obtained from a study of T cell repertoires in cytomegalovirus infection. Study in general: Both CMV infection and a matching HLA type were indicated by public TCR beta signatures.

General observations from the study: The cumulative frequency of public TCR beta families identified carriers of CMV plus the relevant HLA. The study found HLA-C-restricted CMV-specific TCR beta clonotypes dominating the ex vivo response.

This clonotype came up many times. Antigen: not known. This CDR3 comprises 17 residues. V gave up 3 bases and J gave up 0 bases; unmatched junction bases: 10. Germline CDR1 and CDR2: SQVTM and ANQGSEA. TCRdb re-analysed the reads in MiXCR, keeping a single row per CDR3 protein. The sample carries 250,000 or so distinct CDR3 sequences, around 15% recorded once. Source material: CD8+ T cells from PBMCs. The chain is built from TRBV29-1 and TRBJ2-1, with TRBD2 matching 8 bases. This receptor was taken from a human donor in good health (CMV status not recorded). Some clones in this sample may be carry-over from other donors' samples. The CDR3 spells CSVELTAGGSSYNEQFF. The CDR3 nucleotides are TGCAGCGTTGAGTTAACGGCGGGGGGAAGCTCCTACAATGAGCAGTTCTTC.